The sequence of this T cell receptor (beta chain) was determined in a study of T cell responses to AZD1222 COVID-19 vaccine. With regard to this clone: Possible read error: a much larger clone is one base away.

Libraries were prepared by immunoSEQ multiplex PCR; TCRdb keeps only in-frame clonotypes and omits some of them. The table has about 93,000 clones, roughly 91% seen once. The sample in question was peripheral blood, obtained on day 0 of MenACWY control vaccination. This receptor was identified in an adult in good health.

In DNA, the CDR3 is TGTGCCAGCAGCTTGGTTGTTCCCGCGACAGAGGGCTACACCTTC. It yields the protein CASSLVVPATEGYTF. The chain uses TRBV5-6 and TRBJ1-2; possibly TRBD1 for D (5 bases). The V end lost 0 bases, the J end lost 8 bases, and 17 bases lay between the germline ends. The CDR3 totals 15 residues. The germline CDR1 and CDR2 sequences are SGHDT and YYEEEE.